The present entry profiles one T cell receptor beta chain with its context. CDR1 and CDR2 (germline): SQVTM, ANQGSEA. This CDR3 comprises 14 residues. V lost 6 bases and J lost 4; bases outside the gene matches: 9. These data originate in a study of response to subunit inactivated influenza vaccine. TCRdb ran MiXCR on the RT-PCR reads and lists one entry per CDR3 protein. Among about 570,000 distinct CDR3 sequences listed, approximately 11% were seen once. These same records also appear under a second study, on T cells expressing NK-cell markers. That source adds: UMIs accompanied the 5'RACE template switching by which TCR beta cDNA was made. HCMV specificity of the expanded NKG2C+ T cell clones was not established.

This specimen was PBMCs from blood, taken on the day of vaccination. This receptor was taken from a man aged 50 to 60 who received an inactivated influenza vaccine. The V call is TRBV29-1, the J call TRBJ2-1; 7 bases fit TRBD2. The CDR3 is CSVTLIAGYNEQFF. As DNA, the CDR3 is TGCAGCGTGACCCTGATAGCGGGTTACAATGAGCAGTTCTTC.